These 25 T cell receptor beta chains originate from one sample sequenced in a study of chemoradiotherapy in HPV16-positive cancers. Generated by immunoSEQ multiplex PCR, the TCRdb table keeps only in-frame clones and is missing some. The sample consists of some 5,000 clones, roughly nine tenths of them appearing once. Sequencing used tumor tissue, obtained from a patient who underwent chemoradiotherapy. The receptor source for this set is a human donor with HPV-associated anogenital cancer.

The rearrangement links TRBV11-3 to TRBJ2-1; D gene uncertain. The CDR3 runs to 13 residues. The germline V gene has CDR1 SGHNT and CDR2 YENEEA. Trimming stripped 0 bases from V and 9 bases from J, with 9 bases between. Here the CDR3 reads CASSLDRVTEQFF. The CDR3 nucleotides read TGTGCCAGCAGCTTAGATCGGGTGACTGAGCAGTTCTTC.

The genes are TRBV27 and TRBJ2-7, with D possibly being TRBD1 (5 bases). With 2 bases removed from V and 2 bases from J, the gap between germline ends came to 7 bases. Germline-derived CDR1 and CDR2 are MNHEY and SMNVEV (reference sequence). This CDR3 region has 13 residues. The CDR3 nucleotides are TGTGCCAGCAGTTTACAGGGCCCCTACGAGCAGTACTTC. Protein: CASSLQGPYEQYF.

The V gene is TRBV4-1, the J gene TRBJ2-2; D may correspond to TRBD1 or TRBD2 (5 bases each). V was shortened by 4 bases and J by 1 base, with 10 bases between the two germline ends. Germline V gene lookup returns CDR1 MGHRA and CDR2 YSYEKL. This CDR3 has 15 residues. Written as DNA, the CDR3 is TGCGCCAGCAGCCTCGGGGCAATGAACACCGGGGAGCTGTTTTTT. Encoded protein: CASSLGAMNTGELFF.

The chain's CDR3 is CASSLGVRGAFF. The CDR3 DNA reads as TGTGCCAGCAGCTTAGGGGTCCGGGGAGCTTTCTTT. The chain uses TRBV7-9 and TRBJ1-1; no reliable D call. Trimming removed 1 base from V and 10 bases from J, with 10 bases in between. Germline CDR1 and CDR2: SEHNR and FQNEAQ (reference sequence). The CDR3 length is 12 residues.

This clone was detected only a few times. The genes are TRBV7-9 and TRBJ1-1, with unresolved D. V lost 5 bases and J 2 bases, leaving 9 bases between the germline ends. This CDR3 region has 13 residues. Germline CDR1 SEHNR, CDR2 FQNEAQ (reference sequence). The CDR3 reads CASSLQENTEAFF. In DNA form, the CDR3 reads TGTGCCAGCAGCCTCCAAGAAAACACTGAAGCTTTCTTT.

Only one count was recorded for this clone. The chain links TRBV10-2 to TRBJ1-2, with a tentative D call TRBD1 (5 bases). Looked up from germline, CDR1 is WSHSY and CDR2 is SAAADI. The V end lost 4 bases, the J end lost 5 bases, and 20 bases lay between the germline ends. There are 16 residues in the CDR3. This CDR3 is CASSGGIGPYLYGYTF. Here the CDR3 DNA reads TGCGCCAGCAGTGGGGGGATAGGACCGTACCTATATGGCTACACCTTC.

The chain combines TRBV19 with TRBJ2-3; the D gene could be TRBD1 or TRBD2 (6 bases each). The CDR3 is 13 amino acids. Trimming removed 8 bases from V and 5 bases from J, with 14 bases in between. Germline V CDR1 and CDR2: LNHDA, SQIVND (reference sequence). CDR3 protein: CASSRGEQDTQYF. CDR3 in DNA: TGTGCCAGTTCAAGGGGGGAGCAAGATACGCAGTATTTT.

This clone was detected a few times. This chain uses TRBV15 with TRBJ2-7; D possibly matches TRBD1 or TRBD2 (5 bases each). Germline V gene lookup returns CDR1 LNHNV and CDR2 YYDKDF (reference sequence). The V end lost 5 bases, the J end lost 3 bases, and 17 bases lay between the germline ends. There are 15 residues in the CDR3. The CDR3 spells CATSDQGVANYEQYF. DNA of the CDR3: TGTGCCACCAGCGATCAGGGAGTCGCCAACTACGAGCAGTACTTC. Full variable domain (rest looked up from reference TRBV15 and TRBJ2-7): DAMVIQNPRYQVTQFGKPVTLSCSQTLNHNVMYWYQQKSSQAPKLLFHYYDKDFNNEADTPDNFQSRRPNTSFCFLDIRSPGLGDTAMYLCATSDQGVANYEQYFGPGTRLTVT.

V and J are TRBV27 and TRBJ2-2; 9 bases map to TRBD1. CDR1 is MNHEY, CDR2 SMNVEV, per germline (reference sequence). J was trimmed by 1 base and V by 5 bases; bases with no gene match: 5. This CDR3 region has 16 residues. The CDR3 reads CASSPWGQGNTGELFF. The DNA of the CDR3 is TGTGCCAGCAGTCCCTGGGGACAGGGGAACACCGGGGAGCTGTTTTTT.

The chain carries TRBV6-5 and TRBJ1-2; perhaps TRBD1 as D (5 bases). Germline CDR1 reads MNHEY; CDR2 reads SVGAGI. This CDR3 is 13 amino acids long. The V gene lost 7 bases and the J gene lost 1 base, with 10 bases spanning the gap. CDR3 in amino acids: CASTSTVNYGYTF. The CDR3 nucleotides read TGTGCCAGCACTTCGACAGTTAACTATGGCTACACCTTC.

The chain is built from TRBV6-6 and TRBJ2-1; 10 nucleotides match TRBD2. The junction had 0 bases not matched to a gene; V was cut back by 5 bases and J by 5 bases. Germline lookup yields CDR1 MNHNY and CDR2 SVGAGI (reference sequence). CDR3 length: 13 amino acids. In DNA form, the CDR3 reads TGTGCCAGCAGTGGACTAGCGGACAATGAGCAGTTCTTC. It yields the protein CASSGLADNEQFF.

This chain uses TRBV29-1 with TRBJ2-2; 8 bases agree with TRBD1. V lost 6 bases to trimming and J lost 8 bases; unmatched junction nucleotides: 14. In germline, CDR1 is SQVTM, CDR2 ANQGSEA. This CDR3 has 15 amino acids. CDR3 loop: CSVMGGQGKGGELFF. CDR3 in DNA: TGCAGCGTCATGGGAGGACAGGGAAAAGGTGGGGAGCTGTTTTTT.

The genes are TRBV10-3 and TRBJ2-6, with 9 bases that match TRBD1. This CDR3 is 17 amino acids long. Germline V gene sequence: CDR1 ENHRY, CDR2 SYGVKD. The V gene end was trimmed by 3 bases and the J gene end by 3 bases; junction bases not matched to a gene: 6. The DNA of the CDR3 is TGTGCCATCAGTGACCTACAGGGGGCGGGTGGGGCCAACGTCCTGACTTTC. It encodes CAISDLQGAGGANVLTF.

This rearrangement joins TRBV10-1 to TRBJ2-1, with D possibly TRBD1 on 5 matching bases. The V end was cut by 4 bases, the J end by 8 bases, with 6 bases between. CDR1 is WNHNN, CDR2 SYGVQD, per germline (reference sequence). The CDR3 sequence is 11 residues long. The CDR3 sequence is CASSVGDEQFF. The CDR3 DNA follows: TGCGCCAGCAGTGTAGGGGATGAGCAGTTCTTC.

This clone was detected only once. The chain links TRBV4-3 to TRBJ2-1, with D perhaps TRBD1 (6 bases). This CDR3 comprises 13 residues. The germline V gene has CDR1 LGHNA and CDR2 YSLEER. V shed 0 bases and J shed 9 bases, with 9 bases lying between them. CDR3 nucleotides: TGCGCCAGCAGCCAAGACGGGGACATTGAGCAGTTCTTC. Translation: CASSQDGDIEQFF.

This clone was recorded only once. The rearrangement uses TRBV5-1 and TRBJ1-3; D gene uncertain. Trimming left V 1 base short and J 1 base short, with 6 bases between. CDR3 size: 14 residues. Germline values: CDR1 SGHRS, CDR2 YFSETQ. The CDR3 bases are TGCGCCAGCAGCTTGAACCCTTCTGGAAACACCATATATTTT. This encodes CASSLNPSGNTIYF.

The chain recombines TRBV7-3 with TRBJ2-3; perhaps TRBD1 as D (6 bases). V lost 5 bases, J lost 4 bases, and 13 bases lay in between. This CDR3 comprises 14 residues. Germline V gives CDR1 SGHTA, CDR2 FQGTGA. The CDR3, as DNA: TGTGCCAGCAGCATTACAGGGTGGGCAGATACGCAGTATTTT. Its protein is CASSITGWADTQYF.

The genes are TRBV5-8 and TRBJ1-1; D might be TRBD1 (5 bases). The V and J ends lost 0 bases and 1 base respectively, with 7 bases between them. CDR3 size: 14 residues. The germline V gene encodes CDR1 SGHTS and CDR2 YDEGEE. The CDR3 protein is CASSLADRNTEAFF. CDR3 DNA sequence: TGTGCCAGCAGCTTGGCCGACAGGAACACTGAAGCTTTCTTT.

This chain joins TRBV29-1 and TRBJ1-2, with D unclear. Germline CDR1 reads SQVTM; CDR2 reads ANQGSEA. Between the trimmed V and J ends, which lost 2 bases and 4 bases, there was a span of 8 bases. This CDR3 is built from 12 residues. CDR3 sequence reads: CSVERLTYGYTF. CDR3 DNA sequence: TGCAGCGTTGAAAGGCTTACCTATGGCTACACCTTC.

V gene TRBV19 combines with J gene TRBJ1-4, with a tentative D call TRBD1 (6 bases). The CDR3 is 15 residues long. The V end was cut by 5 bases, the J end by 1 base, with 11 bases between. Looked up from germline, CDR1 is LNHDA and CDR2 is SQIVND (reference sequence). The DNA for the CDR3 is TGTGCCAGTAGTCTAACAGGGTTAACTAATGAAAAACTGTTTTTT. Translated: CASSLTGLTNEKLFF.

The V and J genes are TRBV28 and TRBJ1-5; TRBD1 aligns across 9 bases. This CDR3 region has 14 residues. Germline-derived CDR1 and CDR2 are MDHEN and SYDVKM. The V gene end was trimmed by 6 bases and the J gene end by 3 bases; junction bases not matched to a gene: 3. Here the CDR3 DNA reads TGTGCCAGCAGGCGGGACAGGGTCAATCAGCCCCAGCATTTT. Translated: CASRRDRVNQPQHF.

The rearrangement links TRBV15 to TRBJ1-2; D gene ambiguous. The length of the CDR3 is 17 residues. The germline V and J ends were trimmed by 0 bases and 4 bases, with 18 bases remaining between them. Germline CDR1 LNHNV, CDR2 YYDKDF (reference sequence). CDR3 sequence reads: CATSRDEIPQKFYGYTF. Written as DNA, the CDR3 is TGTGCCACCAGCAGAGATGAAATTCCCCAAAAGTTCTATGGCTACACCTTC.

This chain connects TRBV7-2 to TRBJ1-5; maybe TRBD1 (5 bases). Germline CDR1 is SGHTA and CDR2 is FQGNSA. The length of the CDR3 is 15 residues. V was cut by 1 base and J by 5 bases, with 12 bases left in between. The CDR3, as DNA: TGTGCCAGCAGCTTAGAGACGGGGCCGCATCAGCCCCAGCATTTT. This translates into CASSLETGPHQPQHF.

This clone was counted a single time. CDR3 in DNA: TGTGCCAGCCATTATAAAGGGTCCTACGAGCAGTACTTC. It encodes CASHYKGSYEQYF. The rearrangement uses TRBV5-4 and TRBJ2-7; no firm D call. Trimming left V 7 bases short and J 1 base short, with 12 bases between. CDR3 length: 13 residues. The germline CDR1 and CDR2 sequences are SGHNT and YYREEE (reference sequence). The entire variable domain, with the rest obtained from reference TRBV5-4 and TRBJ2-7, is as follows: ETGVTQSPTHLIKTRGQQVTLRCSSQSGHNTVSWYQQALGQGPQFIFQYYREEENGRGNFPPRFSGLQFPNYSSELNVNALELDDSALYLCASHYKGSYEQYFGPGTRLTVT.

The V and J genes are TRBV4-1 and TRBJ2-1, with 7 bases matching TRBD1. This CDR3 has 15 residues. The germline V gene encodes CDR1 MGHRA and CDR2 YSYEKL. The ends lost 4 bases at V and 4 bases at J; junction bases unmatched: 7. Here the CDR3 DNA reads TGCGCCAGCAGCCTAGTGACAGGGTCGTACAATGAGCAGTTCTTC. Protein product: CASSLVTGSYNEQFF.